A selection of T cell receptor beta chains follows, all from one sample in a study of T-cell memory formation after mild COVID-19. TCRdb re-derived calls from the 5' RACE reads in MiXCR, one entry per CDR3 protein. The table includes about 390,000 distinct CDR3 sequences, 16% detected once. Sequenced sample: PBMCs or a T cell subset sorted from them (not recorded which). These receptors came from a man between 18 and 29 years old who had mild COVID-19 (a few samples of this study predate the infection). Cell type and time point are not known. Both conserved end residues are part of each CDR3. Fields, in order: D gene, J gene, V gene, clone size, CDR3 DNA, CDR3 protein. The D gene is left open where the match is weak. Clone size is shown for a subset of rows, as once, few, many or a class of expanded clone.

>.|TRBJ2-3|TRBV6-6|.
TGTGCCAGCAGTTACAAGATGGGGGCCCCTAGCACAGATACGCAGTATTTT
CASSYKMGAPSTDTQYF
>TRBD2|TRBJ2-1|TRBV5-1|many
TGCGCCAGCAGCGTGACTAGCGGGGGCATGGGGCATGAGCAGTTCTTC
CASSVTSGGMGHEQFF
>TRBD1|TRBJ2-7|TRBV4-3|.
TGCGCCAGCAGCCAAGATGCGACAGGGGGGACGGTTACATACGAGCAGTACTTC
CASSQDATGGTVTYEQYF
>.|TRBJ2-1|TRBV7-8|.
TGTGCCAGCAGCTTCCAAGTACTAGGGGGGTACAATGAGCAGTTCTTC
CASSFQVLGGYNEQFF
>.|TRBJ1-4|TRBV11-2|.
TGTGCCAGCAGCCCGGCAGGATTAGTCGAAAAACTGTTTTTT
CASSPAGLVEKLFF
>.|TRBJ2-1|TRBV19|.
TGTGCCAGTAGTATTTTTGCGGGGAGCACGGGGGAGCAGTTCTTC
CASSIFAGSTGEQFF
>.|TRBJ2-2|TRBV3-1|few
TGTGCCAGCAGCATCTCGGCCGGCAGCTCCGGGGAGCTGTTTTTT
CASSISAGSSGELFF
>.|TRBJ1-3|TRBV6-5|.
TGTGCCAGCAGTTACGGGGCCCTTCGGTCTGGAAACACCATATATTTT
CASSYGALRSGNTIYF
>TRBD2|TRBJ2-2|TRBV6-6|.
TGTGCCAGCAGTTCCCTGGGGGGGTGGGTCTCCGGGGAGCTGTTTTTT
CASSSLGGWVSGELFF
>TRBD1|TRBJ2-3|TRBV5-1|few
TGCGCCAGCAGCTTGGAGGGGGCGAGCACAGATACGCAGTATTTT
CASSLEGASTDTQYF
>.|TRBJ1-1|TRBV5-1|few
TGCGCCAGCAGCTTGGAGCCGGAGGTCGGCACTGAAGCTTTCTTT
CASSLEPEVGTEAFF
>.|TRBJ2-1|TRBV4-2|.
TGTGCCAGCAGCCAAGATGGGTTCTCGGGGCCCGACAATGAGCAGTTCTTC
CASSQDGFSGPDNEQFF
>.|TRBJ2-2|TRBV7-2|once
TGTGCCAGCAGCTTAAGGGACACGAACACCGGGGAGCTGTTTTTT
CASSLRDTNTGELFF
>TRBD1|TRBJ1-3|TRBV7-9|.
TGTGCCGCTCAACCCGACAGGGAGAACACCATATATTTT
CAAQPDRENTIYF
>.|TRBJ2-3|TRBV9|.
TGTGCCAGCAGCGTAGTCGGGTCGAGAGGGGATACGCAGTATTTT
CASSVVGSRGDTQYF
>.|TRBJ1-2|TRBV11-1|.
TGTGCCAGCAGCTTACGGGGGGAAAGTGGCTACACCTTC
CASSLRGESGYTF